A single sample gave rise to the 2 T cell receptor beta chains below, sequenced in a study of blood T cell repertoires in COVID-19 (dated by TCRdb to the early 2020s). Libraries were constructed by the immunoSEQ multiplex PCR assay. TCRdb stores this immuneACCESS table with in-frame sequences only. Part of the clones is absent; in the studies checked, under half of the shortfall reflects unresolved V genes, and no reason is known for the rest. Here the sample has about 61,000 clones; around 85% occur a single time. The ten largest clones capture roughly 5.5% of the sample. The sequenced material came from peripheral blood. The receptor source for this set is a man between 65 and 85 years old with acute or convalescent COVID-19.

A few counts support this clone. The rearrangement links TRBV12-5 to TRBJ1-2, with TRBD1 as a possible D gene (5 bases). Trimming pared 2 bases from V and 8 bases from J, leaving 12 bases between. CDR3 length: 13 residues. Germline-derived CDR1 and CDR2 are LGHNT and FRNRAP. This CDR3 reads CASGLPTAGGYTF. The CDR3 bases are TGTGCTAGTGGTTTGCCCACCGCAGGGGGCTACACCTTC.

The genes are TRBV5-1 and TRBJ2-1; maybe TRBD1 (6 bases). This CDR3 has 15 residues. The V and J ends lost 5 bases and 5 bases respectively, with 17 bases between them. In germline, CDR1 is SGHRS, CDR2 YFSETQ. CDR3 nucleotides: TGCGCCAGCAGTCCACAGGGTGGGCTGAACAATGAGCAGTTCTTC. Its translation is CASSPQGGLNNEQFF.